The rows below give T cell receptor beta chains drawn from one sample of a study of response to subunit inactivated influenza vaccine. Each CDR3 protein gets one entry after TCRdb re-called the RT-PCR reads with MiXCR. The sample has about 650,000 distinct CDR3 sequences, roughly 14% seen once. The sequences come from PBMCs from blood, collected 11 to 12 days after vaccination. The receptors shown here come from a man in his fifties who received an inactivated influenza vaccine. Both conserved end residues are part of each CDR3. A D gene is named only where the DNA matches it firmly. The size field is filled for only some rows; it gives once, few, many or a size class.

>TRBD2|TRBJ2-1|TRBV7-9|NA
CASSLVEGLGVNNEQFF
TGTGCCAGCAGCTTAGTTGAGGGACTAGGGGTAAACAATGAGCAGTTCTTC
>NA|TRBJ2-2|TRBV6-1|NA
CASSPTLKGNTGELFF
TGTGCCAGCAGCCCGACCCTCAAGGGTAACACCGGGGAGCTGTTTTTT
>NA|TRBJ1-2|TRBV3-1|NA
CASSQGRSRGGGYTF
TGTGCCAGCAGCCAAGGACGTTCCAGGGGCGGTGGCTACACCTTC
>NA|TRBJ2-7|TRBV6-5|many
CASSYSDSYEQYF
TGTGCCAGCAGTTACAGTGACTCCTACGAGCAGTACTTC
>TRBD2|TRBJ2-4|TRBV6-5|NA
CASSYSGLAGGRNIQYF
TGTGCCAGCAGTTACTCCGGACTAGCGGGAGGGAGGAACATTCAGTACTTC
>NA|TRBJ1-5|TRBV4-3|NA
CASSQSVGGNQPQHF
TGCGCCAGCAGCCAATCGGTAGGAGGCAATCAGCCCCAGCATTTT
>TRBD1|TRBJ2-7|TRBV5-5|NA
CASSQPGQGGEQYF
TGTGCCAGCAGCCAACCGGGACAGGGCGGCGAGCAGTACTTC
>TRBD1|TRBJ2-1|TRBV7-6|many
CASSPGTGVSEQFF
TGTGCCAGCAGCCCCGGGACAGGGGTCAGTGAGCAGTTCTTC
>NA|TRBJ1-1|TRBV7-9|few
CASSPKIGGTEAFF
TGTGCCAGCAGCCCGAAGATAGGCGGCACTGAAGCTTTCTTT
>TRBD1|TRBJ2-7|TRBV12-5|NA
CASGLENRGRGTYEQYF
TGTGCTAGTGGTTTGGAAAACCGGGGCAGGGGGACATACGAGCAGTACTTC
>NA|TRBJ2-1|TRBV15|many
CATSRERYNEQFF
TGTGCCACCAGCAGAGAGCGATACAATGAGCAGTTCTTC
>NA|TRBJ1-1|TRBV20-1|NA
CSAGGAGSTEAFF
TGCAGTGCCGGCGGGGCAGGGAGCACTGAAGCTTTCTTT
>NA|TRBJ2-3|TRBV7-2|many
CASSLAGGGADTQYF
TGTGCCAGCAGCTTAGCGGGGGGTGGGGCAGATACGCAGTATTTT
>NA|TRBJ2-7|TRBV18|many
CASSPSLYEQYF
TGTGCCAGCTCACCCTCCCTCTACGAGCAGTACTTC
>TRBD1|TRBJ2-3|TRBV15|NA
CANSNDSGGTRDTQYF
TGTGCCAACAGTAACGACTCAGGGGGAACGAGAGATACGCAGTATTTT
>TRBD1|TRBJ2-1|TRBV19|NA
CASSSGTGVEQFF
TGTGCCAGTAGTTCTGGGACAGGGGTCGAGCAGTTCTTC
>NA|TRBJ1-1|TRBV29-1|many
CSGGDNTEAFF
TGCAGCGGAGGGGACAACACTGAAGCTTTCTTT
>NA|TRBJ2-1|TRBV7-6|NA
CASGGGRHNEQFF
TGTGCCAGCGGCGGCGGGCGACACAATGAGCAGTTCTTC
>TRBD1|TRBJ1-2|TRBV20-1|few
CSAEAWTGDHDGYTF
TGCAGTGCTGAAGCATGGACAGGGGATCATGATGGCTACACCTTC
>NA|TRBJ2-7|TRBV29-1|few
CSVAEGGSYEQYF
TGCAGCGTTGCGGAAGGGGGCTCCTACGAGCAGTACTTC
>NA|TRBJ1-3|TRBV6-5|NA
CASSYRQGPGNTIYF
TGTGCCAGCAGTTACCGCCAGGGGCCTGGAAACACCATATATTTT
>TRBD1|TRBJ2-7|TRBV29-1|NA
CSGSDGTGAYEQYF
TGCAGCGGGAGTGACGGGACAGGGGCCTACGAGCAGTACTTC
>TRBD1|TRBJ2-3|TRBV6-5|few
CASSYSGQGTDTQYF
TGTGCCAGCAGTTACTCGGGACAGGGCACAGATACGCAGTATTTT
>NA|TRBJ2-3|TRBV3-1|NA
CASSRALTSTVDTQYF
TGTGCCAGCAGCCGAGCGCTCACTAGTACCGTAGATACGCAGTATTTT
>TRBD2|TRBJ2-1|TRBV12-3/TRBV12-4|few
CASSLDGLAGRSYNEQFF
TGTGCCAGCAGTTTAGATGGACTAGCGGGAAGGTCCTACAATGAGCAGTTCTTC
>NA|TRBJ2-1|TRBV21-1|once
CASSRRGGQLYNEQFF
TGTGCCAGCAGCCGTCGGGGGGGACAGCTATACAATGAGCAGTTCTTC
>NA|TRBJ1-2|TRBV4-3|many
CASSQDPDRSYGYTF
TGCGCCAGCAGCCAAGATCCCGACAGATCCTATGGCTACACCTTC
>NA|TRBJ2-1|TRBV11-3|few
CASSLARTASYNEQFF
TGTGCCAGCAGCTTAGCCCGGACAGCCTCCTACAATGAGCAGTTCTTC
>NA|TRBJ2-5|TRBV11-2|NA
CASSAIVRVETQYF
TGTGCCAGCAGTGCTATAGTCAGAGTAGAGACCCAGTACTTC
>NA|TRBJ1-4|TRBV15|once
CATSVRGVANEKLFF
TGTGCCACCAGCGTTCGCGGGGTGGCTAATGAAAAACTGTTTTTT
>NA|TRBJ1-5|TRBV27|many
CASSPSGYNQPQHF
TGTGCCAGCAGTCCTAGCGGATACAATCAGCCCCAGCATTTT
>TRBD1|TRBJ1-1|TRBV5-1|few
CASNVNPGTGGEAFF
TGCGCCAGCAACGTAAATCCCGGGACAGGGGGTGAAGCTTTCTTT
>NA|TRBJ2-1|TRBV27|NA
CASRSDLNSYNEQFF
TGTGCCAGCAGATCGGACTTAAACTCCTACAATGAGCAGTTCTTC
>TRBD1|TRBJ2-1|TRBV15|NA
CATSSSQGAYNEQFF
TGTGCCACCAGCAGCTCACAGGGGGCCTACAATGAGCAGTTCTTC
>TRBD2|TRBJ2-5|TRBV7-7|few
CASSRRLAGTQETQYF
TGTGCCAGCAGCCGTAGACTAGCGGGGACCCAAGAGACCCAGTACTTC
>NA|TRBJ2-1|TRBV7-9|NA
CASTRTYSSYNEQFF
TGTGCCAGCACCCGGACATACAGCTCCTACAATGAGCAGTTCTTC
>NA|TRBJ2-2|TRBV6-2/TRBV6-3|NA
CASSYVRELFF
TGTGCCAGCAGTTACGTCCGGGAGCTGTTTTTT
>NA|TRBJ2-3|TRBV7-2|many
CASSPYGTDTQYF
TGTGCCAGCAGCCCTTACGGCACAGATACGCAGTATTTT
>NA|TRBJ2-1|TRBV20-1|NA
CSARLGLHNEQFF
TGCAGTGCTAGACTAGGATTACACAATGAGCAGTTCTTC
>TRBD1|TRBJ1-2|TRBV7-2|few
CASSQGTDYGYTF
TGTGCCAGCAGCCAGGGGACAGACTATGGCTACACCTTC
>TRBD2|TRBJ2-2|TRBV2|NA
CASSDRSSGRAGELFF
TGTGCCAGCAGTGATCGGTCTAGCGGGAGGGCCGGGGAGCTGTTTTTT
>TRBD1|TRBJ2-7|TRBV11-2|few
CVTGGGEQYF
TGTGTAACAGGGGGAGGCGAGCAGTACTTC
>NA|TRBJ2-1|TRBV24-1|few
CATSVGRQGLPSYNEQFF
TGTGCCACCAGTGTGGGTAGACAGGGACTCCCTTCCTACAATGAGCAGTTCTTC
>TRBD2|TRBJ2-2|TRBV10-3|few
CAISESEAGGTAITGELFF
TGTGCCATCAGTGAGTCGGAAGCCGGGGGGACTGCGATAACCGGGGAGCTGTTTTTT
>NA|TRBJ2-5|TRBV20-1|NA
CSARDAAPGTQYF
TGCAGTGCTAGGGACGCTGCTCCGGGGACCCAGTACTTC
>NA|TRBJ1-4|TRBV7-9|NA
CASSLAGAGVNEKLFF
TGTGCCAGCAGCTTAGCGGGGGCAGGCGTTAATGAAAAACTGTTTTTT